Listed below are T cell receptor beta chains from one sample, sequenced in a study of Ad26.COV2.S vaccination and SARS-CoV-2 variants. TCRdb keeps only in-frame clones here, not all; method: immunoSEQ multiplex PCR. The data hold under 500,000 clones, with roughly 90% observed a single time. Sequences were derived from peripheral blood, sampled in a trial of Ad26.COV2.S vaccine versus placebo. The receptor set was obtained from a person aged 18-65 years who received the Ad26.COV2.S COVID-19 vaccine or a placebo. Each CDR3 is given without its conserved first and last residue. Clone size is shown for a subset of rows, as once, few, many or a class of expanded clone.

J gene: TRBJ1-1; V gene: TRBV19; clone size: once; CDR3 protein: ASSIAGDTEAF
J gene: TRBJ1-2; V gene: TRBV7-9; clone size: -; CDR3 protein: ASSPEVIAGFGYT
J gene: TRBJ2-3; V gene: TRBV18; clone size: -; CDR3 protein: ASSVGTSGGSDTQY
J gene: TRBJ2-3; V gene: TRBV5-1; clone size: -; CDR3 protein: ASSLNGVGTDTQY
J gene: TRBJ1-1; V gene: TRBV9; clone size: -; CDR3 protein: ASSPRDGYTEAF
J gene: TRBJ1-1; V gene: TRBV6-4; clone size: -; CDR3 protein: ASSDSGQGAAF
J gene: TRBJ2-5; V gene: TRBV29-1; clone size: -; CDR3 protein: SVWGGETQY
J gene: TRBJ2-1; V gene: TRBV19; clone size: -; CDR3 protein: ASSIVGGLSSSYNEQF
J gene: TRBJ2-5; V gene: TRBV6-6; clone size: -; CDR3 protein: ASSYGGTWSETQY
J gene: TRBJ1-1; V gene: TRBV6-5; clone size: -; CDR3 protein: ASSYSLNRGTEAF
J gene: TRBJ1-2; V gene: TRBV5-8; clone size: -; CDR3 protein: ASSLVGGWSYGYT
J gene: TRBJ2-1; V gene: TRBV5-6; clone size: -; CDR3 protein: ASSFIADRSYNEQF
J gene: TRBJ1-1; V gene: TRBV5-6; clone size: -; CDR3 protein: ASTPVQGNTEAF
J gene: TRBJ1-6; V gene: TRBV5-6; clone size: -; CDR3 protein: ASSLEGRGPSPLH
J gene: TRBJ1-5; V gene: TRBV7-6; clone size: -; CDR3 protein: ASSLDGVEQPQH
J gene: TRBJ2-7; V gene: TRBV6-2/TRBV6-3; clone size: -; CDR3 protein: ASSYADTSTQREQY
J gene: TRBJ1-2; V gene: TRBV10-3; clone size: -; CDR3 protein: AIREGPGYGYT
J gene: TRBJ2-3; V gene: TRBV5-1; clone size: -; CDR3 protein: ASSVGQAHTDTQY
J gene: TRBJ1-1; V gene: TRBV30; clone size: -; CDR3 protein: AWSVEWAYPEAF
J gene: TRBJ2-3; V gene: TRBV4-3; clone size: -; CDR3 protein: ASSQEAGGPIGTDTQY
J gene: TRBJ2-1; V gene: TRBV25-1; clone size: -; CDR3 protein: ASSEGQSRKEQF
J gene: TRBJ2-3; V gene: TRBV3-1/TRBV3-2; clone size: -; CDR3 protein: ASSHYHASADTQY
J gene: TRBJ2-2; V gene: TRBV12-3/TRBV12-4; clone size: -; CDR3 protein: ASSPRTGELF
J gene: TRBJ2-3; V gene: TRBV30; clone size: -; CDR3 protein: AWSGGPGDTQY
J gene: TRBJ2-5; V gene: TRBV4-1; clone size: -; CDR3 protein: ASSQAERGGGETQY
J gene: TRBJ2-1; V gene: TRBV15; clone size: -; CDR3 protein: ATSSHGNLNEQF
J gene: TRBJ1-5; V gene: TRBV19; clone size: -; CDR3 protein: ASCRGSQPQH
J gene: TRBJ1-2; V gene: TRBV28; clone size: -; CDR3 protein: ASKVGTVYGYT
J gene: TRBJ2-1; V gene: TRBV2; clone size: -; CDR3 protein: ASSGVAGGYNEQF
J gene: TRBJ1-2; V gene: TRBV6-6; clone size: -; CDR3 protein: ASSYVTTGDGYT
J gene: TRBJ2-1; V gene: TRBV7-6; clone size: -; CDR3 protein: ASSLGFLPSYNEQF
J gene: TRBJ2-3; V gene: TRBV18; clone size: -; CDR3 protein: ASSPPPPSRSEY
J gene: TRBJ2-2; V gene: TRBV24-1; clone size: -; CDR3 protein: ATSDLGLAGENTGELF
J gene: TRBJ1-1; V gene: TRBV2; clone size: -; CDR3 protein: ASTRSGVALNTEAF
J gene: TRBJ2-5; V gene: TRBV6-1; clone size: -; CDR3 protein: ASSEALGVWTQY
J gene: TRBJ2-2; V gene: TRBV6-6; clone size: -; CDR3 protein: ASSRPGERELF
J gene: TRBJ2-1; V gene: TRBV7-9; clone size: -; CDR3 protein: ASSLGVNNEQF
J gene: TRBJ1-1; V gene: TRBV28; clone size: -; CDR3 protein: ASSLPGPAVGAF
J gene: TRBJ1-2; V gene: TRBV30; clone size: -; CDR3 protein: AWIDNSQF
J gene: TRBJ2-3; V gene: TRBV18; clone size: once; CDR3 protein: ASSPQGAGTDTQY
J gene: TRBJ2-7; V gene: TRBV5-1; clone size: -; CDR3 protein: ASGDRGPTYEQY
J gene: TRBJ1-2; V gene: TRBV7-2; clone size: once; CDR3 protein: ASSLGPTGYGYT
J gene: TRBJ1-2; V gene: TRBV11-2; clone size: -; CDR3 protein: ASHGFSGQESGYT
J gene: TRBJ1-6; V gene: TRBV5-1; clone size: once; CDR3 protein: ASSSRGSSYNSPLH
J gene: TRBJ2-1; V gene: TRBV19; clone size: -; CDR3 protein: ASSISGVNEQF
J gene: TRBJ1-4; V gene: TRBV6-5; clone size: -; CDR3 protein: ASLDNGPRGGRLF
J gene: TRBJ1-6; V gene: TRBV23-1; clone size: -; CDR3 protein: ASSHPPTGGNSPLH
J gene: TRBJ2-1; V gene: TRBV13; clone size: -; CDR3 protein: ASSLGPGWWASGGSSYNEQF
J gene: TRBJ1-3; V gene: TRBV7-9; clone size: -; CDR3 protein: ASSPRSLIQLSIGNTIY
J gene: TRBJ1-1; V gene: TRBV10-2; clone size: -; CDR3 protein: ASSEGTGPSNTEAF
J gene: TRBJ1-1; V gene: TRBV13; clone size: -; CDR3 protein: ASGPGGNTEAF
J gene: TRBJ2-7; V gene: TRBV14; clone size: few; CDR3 protein: ASSLRDRAYEQY
J gene: TRBJ1-1; V gene: TRBV19; clone size: -; CDR3 protein: ASSVQGGTEAF